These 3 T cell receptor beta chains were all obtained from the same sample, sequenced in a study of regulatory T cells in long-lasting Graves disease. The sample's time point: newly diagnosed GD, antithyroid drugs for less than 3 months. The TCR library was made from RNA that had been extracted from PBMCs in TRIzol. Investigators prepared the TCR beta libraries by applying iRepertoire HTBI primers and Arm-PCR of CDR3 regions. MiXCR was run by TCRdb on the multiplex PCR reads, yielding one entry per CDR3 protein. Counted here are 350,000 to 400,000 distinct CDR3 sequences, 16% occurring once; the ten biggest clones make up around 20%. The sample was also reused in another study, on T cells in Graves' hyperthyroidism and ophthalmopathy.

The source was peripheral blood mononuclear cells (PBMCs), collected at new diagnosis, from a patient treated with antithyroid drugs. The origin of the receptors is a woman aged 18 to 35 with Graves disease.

The CDR3 nucleotides are TGTGCCAGCAGCGTAGACCCAGGGGGGGCCAACGTCCTGACTTTC. It yields the protein CASSVDPGGANVLTF. The J gene is TRBJ2-6, the V gene TRBV9, with D perhaps matching TRBD1 (5 bases). Germline V lookup: CDR1 SGDLS, CDR2 YYNGEE. This CDR3 spans 15 amino acids. V lost 0 bases and J 4 bases, leaving 8 bases between the germline ends. The full variable domain, rest sourced from reference TRBV9 and TRBJ2-6, is DSGVTQTPKHLITATGQRVTLRCSPRSGDLSVYWYQQSLDQGLQFLIQYYNGEERAKGNILERFSAQQFPDLHSELNLSSLELGDSALYFCASSVDPGGANVLTFGAGSRLTVL.

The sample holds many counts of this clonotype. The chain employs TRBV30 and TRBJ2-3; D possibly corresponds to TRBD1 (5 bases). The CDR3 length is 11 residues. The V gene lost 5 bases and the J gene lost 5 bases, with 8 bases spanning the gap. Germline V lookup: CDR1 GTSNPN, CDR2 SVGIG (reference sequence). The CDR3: CAWAGLDTQYF. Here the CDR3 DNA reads TGTGCCTGGGCAGGGTTAGATACGCAGTATTTT. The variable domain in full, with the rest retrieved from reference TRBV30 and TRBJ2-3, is SQTIHQWPATLVQPVGSPLSLECTVEGTSNPNLYWYRQAAGRGLQLLFYSVGIGQISSEVPQNLSASRPQDRQFILSSKKLLLSDSGFYLCAWAGLDTQYFGPGTRLTVL.

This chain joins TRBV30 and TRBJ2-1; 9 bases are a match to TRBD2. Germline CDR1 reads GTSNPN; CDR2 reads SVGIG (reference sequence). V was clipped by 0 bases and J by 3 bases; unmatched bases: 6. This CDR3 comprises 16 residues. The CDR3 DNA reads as TGTGCCTGGAGTGTACTTGGCGGGGGGGACTACAATGAGCAGTTCTTC. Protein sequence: CAWSVLGGGDYNEQFF.